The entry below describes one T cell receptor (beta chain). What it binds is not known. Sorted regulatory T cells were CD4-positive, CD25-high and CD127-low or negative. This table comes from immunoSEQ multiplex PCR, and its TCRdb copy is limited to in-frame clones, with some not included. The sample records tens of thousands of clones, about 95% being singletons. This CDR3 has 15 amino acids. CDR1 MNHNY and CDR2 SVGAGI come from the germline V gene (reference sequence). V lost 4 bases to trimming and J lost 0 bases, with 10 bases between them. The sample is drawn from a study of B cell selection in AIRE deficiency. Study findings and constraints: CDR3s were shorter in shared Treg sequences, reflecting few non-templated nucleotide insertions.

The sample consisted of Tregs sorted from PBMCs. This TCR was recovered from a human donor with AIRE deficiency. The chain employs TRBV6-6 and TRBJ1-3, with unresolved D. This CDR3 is CASSSQASSGNTIYF. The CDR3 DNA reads TGTGCCAGCAGTTCTCAGGCTTCCTCTGGAAACACCATATATTTT.